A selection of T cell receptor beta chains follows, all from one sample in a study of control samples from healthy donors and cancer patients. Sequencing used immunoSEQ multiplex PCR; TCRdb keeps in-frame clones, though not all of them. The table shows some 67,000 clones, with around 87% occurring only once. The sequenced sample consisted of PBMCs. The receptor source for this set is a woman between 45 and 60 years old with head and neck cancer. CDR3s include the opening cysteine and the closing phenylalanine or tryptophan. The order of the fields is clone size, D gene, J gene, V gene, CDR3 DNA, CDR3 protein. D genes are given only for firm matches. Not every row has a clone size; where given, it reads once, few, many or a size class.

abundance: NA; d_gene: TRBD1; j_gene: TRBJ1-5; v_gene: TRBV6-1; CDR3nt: TGTGCCAGCAGTGAAGTTCAGGGGGGCAATCAGCCCCAGCATTTT; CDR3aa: CASSEVQGGNQPQHF
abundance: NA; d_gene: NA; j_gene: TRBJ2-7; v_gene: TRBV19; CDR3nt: TGTGCCAGTAGTATAGAGCCAGGGCTTCGCGAGCAGTACTTC; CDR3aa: CASSIEPGLREQYF
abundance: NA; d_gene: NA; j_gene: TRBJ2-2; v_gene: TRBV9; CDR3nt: TGTGCCAGCAGCGTTGATGTCGGGGAGCTGTTTTTT; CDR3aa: CASSVDVGELFF
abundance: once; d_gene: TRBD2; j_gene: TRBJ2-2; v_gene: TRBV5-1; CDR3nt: TGCGCCAGCAGCTTGGATGGGGGGGAGAGCAGGGAGCTGTTTTTT; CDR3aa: CASSLDGGESRELFF
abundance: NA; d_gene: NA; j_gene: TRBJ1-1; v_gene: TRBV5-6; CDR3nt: TGTGCCAGCAGCTTGAAGACTGAAGCTTTCTTT; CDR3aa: CASSLKTEAFF
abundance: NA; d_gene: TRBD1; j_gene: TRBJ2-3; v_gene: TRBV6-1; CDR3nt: TGTGCCAGCAGTGGCTTAGGGGGCGTCGGCACAGATACGCAGTATTTT; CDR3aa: CASSGLGGVGTDTQYF
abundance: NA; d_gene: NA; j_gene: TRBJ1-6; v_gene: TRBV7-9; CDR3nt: TGTGCCAGCAGCTTAGGCGGGGCGAGGAATTCACCCCTCCACTTT; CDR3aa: CASSLGGARNSPLHF
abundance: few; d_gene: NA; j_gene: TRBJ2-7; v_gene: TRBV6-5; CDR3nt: TGTGCCAGCAGTTACGCCAGCTCCTACGAGCAGTACTTC; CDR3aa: CASSYASSYEQYF
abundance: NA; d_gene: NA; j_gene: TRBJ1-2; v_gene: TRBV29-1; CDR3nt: TGCAGCGTTGCCTGGACAGCATCCTATGGCTACACCTTC; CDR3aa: CSVAWTASYGYTF
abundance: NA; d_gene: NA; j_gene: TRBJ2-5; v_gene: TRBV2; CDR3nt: TGTGCCAGCAAGGCGGGAATCCAAGAGACCCAGTACTTC; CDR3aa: CASKAGIQETQYF
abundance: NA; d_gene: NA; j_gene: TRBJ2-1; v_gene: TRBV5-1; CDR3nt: TGCGCCAGCAGCGCGAGTACAGGGACGACATCTGACAATGAGCAGTTCTTC; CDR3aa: CASSASTGTTSDNEQFF
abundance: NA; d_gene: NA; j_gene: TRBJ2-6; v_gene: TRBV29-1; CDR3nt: TGCAGCGTCTCCCAGGATGGGGTGTTTCCTGGGGCCAACGTCCTGACTTTC; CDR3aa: CSVSQDGVFPGANVLTF
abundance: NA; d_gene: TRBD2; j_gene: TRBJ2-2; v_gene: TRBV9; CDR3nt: TGTGCCAGCAGCGCAGCCGGGACTAGCATGGGCGGGGAGCTGTTTTTT; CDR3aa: CASSAAGTSMGGELFF
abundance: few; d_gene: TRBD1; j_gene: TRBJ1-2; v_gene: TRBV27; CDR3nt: TGTGCCAGCAGCAAAACACAGGGACAGGGGGCTGAAGGCTACACCTTC; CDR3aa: CASSKTQGQGAEGYTF
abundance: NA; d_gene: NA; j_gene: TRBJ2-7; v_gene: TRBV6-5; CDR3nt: TGTGCCACCACAGGGGGGGACTCCTACGAGCAGTACTTC; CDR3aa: CATTGGDSYEQYF
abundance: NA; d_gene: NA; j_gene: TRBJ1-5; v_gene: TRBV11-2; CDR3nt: TGTGCCAGCAGCTTAAGTCGGGGAAATCAGCCCCAGCATTTT; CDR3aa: CASSLSRGNQPQHF
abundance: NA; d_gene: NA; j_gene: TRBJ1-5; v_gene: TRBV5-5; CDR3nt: TGTGCCAGCAGCTTGGACAGGAATCAGCCCCAGCATTTT; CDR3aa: CASSLDRNQPQHF
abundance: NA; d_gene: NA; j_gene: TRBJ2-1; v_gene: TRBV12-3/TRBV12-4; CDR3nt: TGTGCCAGCATGCCACTTCACAGGGTGGCGTTCTTC; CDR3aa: CASMPLHRVAFF